This T cell receptor (beta chain) was documented in a study of regulatory T cells in long-lasting Graves disease. The study's findings and limits: Not thyroid tissue but only peripheral blood was studied. Persistent Graves' patients had lower TCR diversity than newly diagnosed ones.

Time point reported: persistent/refractory GD, antithyroid drugs over 5 years with positive TRAb. With RNA extracted from PBMCs as input, the TCR library was made. This clonotype was recorded at least ten times. The antigen is unknown. With iRepertoire HTBI primers and Arm-PCR of CDR3 regions, TCR beta libraries were built. Each CDR3 protein is one row after TCRdb ran MiXCR on the multiplex PCR reads. The table includes around 400,000 distinct CDR3 sequences, over 20% detected once. The CDR3 runs 14 residues. From germline, CDR1 is MNHNS and CDR2 SASEGT. Germline trimming cut 6 bases from V and 10 bases from J; bases unmatched to any gene: 6.

The V and J genes are TRBV6-1 and TRBJ1-6; 10 bases match TRBD1. The receptor was isolated from a female donor with Graves disease. The source material was peripheral blood mononuclear cells (PBMCs), sampled when the disease was refractory, from a patient treated with antithyroid drugs. As DNA, the CDR3 is TGTGCCAGCAGAACCGGGACAGGGGTCTCACCCCTCCACTTT. This translates into CASRTGTGVSPLHF.